The 22 T cell receptor beta chains listed next were all sequenced from one sample in a study of OX40 agonist ivuxolimab in advanced cancers. Libraries were prepared by immunoSEQ multiplex PCR; TCRdb keeps only in-frame clonotypes and omits some of them. This sample has more than 55,000 clones, with about 89% found just once. Specimen: CD4+ or CD8+ T cells sorted from blood, collected in a trial of the OX40 agonist ivuxolimab. The receptor source for this set is an adult with an advanced solid tumor such as melanoma, head and neck, liver or kidney cancer.

The gene calls are TRBV30 and TRBJ2-3; the D gene is possibly TRBD2 (6 bases). In germline, CDR1 is GTSNPN, CDR2 SVGIG (reference sequence). The CDR3 loop spans 15 amino acids. Trimming cost V 4 bases and J 3 bases, with 17 bases left between them. The CDR3 coding sequence is TGTGCCTGGACCTCGAAAGGACGGGAGACAGATACGCAGTATTTT. As protein: CAWTSKGRETDTQYF.

This clone was detected only a few times. The chain carries TRBV28 and TRBJ2-7; TRBD1 agrees at 8 bases. CDR3 length: 15 residues. V lost 2 bases and J lost 6; bases outside the gene matches: 9. Germline V gene data show CDR1 as MDHEN and CDR2 as SYDVKM. CDR3: CASSLQTGGPSEQYF. The CDR3 nucleotides are TGTGCCAGCAGTTTACAAACAGGGGGTCCGAGCGAGCAGTACTTC.

V gene TRBV28 combines with J gene TRBJ1-6; maybe TRBD1 (5 bases). The V gene's germline CDR1 is MDHEN and CDR2 SYDVKM. Trimming shortened V by 6 bases and J by 9 bases, and 15 bases separated the two germline ends. The CDR3 contains 14 residues. The DNA of the CDR3 is TGTGCCAGCAGACTGGGGGGGGAAGGTTCACCCCTCCACTTT. Residues: CASRLGGEGSPLHF.

This rearrangement joins TRBV5-1 to TRBJ1-3; D unclear. Per the germline V gene, CDR1 is SGHRS and CDR2 is YFSETQ. This CDR3 is built from 13 residues. Trimming pared 0 bases from V and 8 bases from J, leaving 9 bases between. The DNA of the CDR3 is TGCGCCAGCAGCTTGGAAAGGTCGGACACCATATATTTT. Translation: CASSLERSDTIYF.

The genes are TRBV27 and TRBJ2-7, with TRBD2 identical over 7 bases. This CDR3 is built from 12 residues. Germline V gene sequence: CDR1 MNHEY, CDR2 SMNVEV (reference sequence). V was pared by 6 bases and J by 9 bases, with 8 bases of the junction left unmatched. The CDR3 protein is CASSTVGGRQYF. The CDR3 DNA reads as TGTGCCAGCAGCACGGTCGGGGGGAGGCAGTACTTC.

The rearrangement links TRBV6-1 to TRBJ1-1; no firm D call. Per the germline V gene, CDR1 is MNHNS and CDR2 is SASEGT. The CDR3 is 12 amino acids. Trimming stripped 6 bases from V and 6 bases from J, with 11 bases between. The CDR3 nucleotides read TGTGCCAGCAGGGGCGTCCATTCTGAAGCTTTCTTT. It encodes CASRGVHSEAFF.

The chain recombines TRBV7-2 with TRBJ2-7, with D hard to call. Germline V gene data show CDR1 as SGHTA and CDR2 as FQGNSA. This CDR3 region has 14 residues. The ends were cut back, 5 bases at V and 4 bases at J, with 15 bases in the middle. The CDR3: CASSQTDGPYEQYF. CDR3 nucleotide sequence: TGTGCCAGCAGCCAGACGGACGGACCGTACGAGCAGTACTTC.

The chain employs TRBV28 and TRBJ1-5; unclear D gene. V lost 7 bases and J 4 bases, leaving 14 bases between the germline ends. This CDR3 contains 14 residues. CDR1 and CDR2 (germline): MDHEN, SYDVKM. CDR3 sequence reads: CASNTRGRNQPQHF. CDR3 sequence (DNA): TGTGCCAGCAACACACGTGGCAGGAATCAGCCCCAGCATTTT.

The chain recombines TRBV6-5 with TRBJ2-1; D is possibly TRBD2 (6 bases). The germline V gene has CDR1 MNHEY and CDR2 SVGAGI. The ends were cut back, 4 bases at V and 7 bases at J, with 17 bases in the middle. The CDR3 has 15 residues. The CDR3 nucleotides read TGTGCCAGCAGTTCTCCTTCGACTAGGAGGAATGAGCAGTTCTTC. It translates to CASSSPSTRRNEQFF.

The chain joins TRBV10-1 to TRBJ2-2; no definite D call. The V end lost 8 bases, the J end lost 1 base, and 11 bases lay between the germline ends. This CDR3 contains 14 residues. The germline CDR1 and CDR2 sequences are WNHNN and SYGVQD (reference sequence). CDR3 amino acids: CASCAQLNTGELFF. The CDR3 DNA follows: TGCGCCAGCTGTGCGCAGTTGAACACCGGGGAGCTGTTTTTT.

The gene calls are TRBV5-4 and TRBJ2-6; TRBD2 is a possible D gene (5 bases). Germline V gene sequence: CDR1 SGHNT, CDR2 YYREEE (reference sequence). Trimming cost V 2 bases and J 0 bases, with 12 bases left between them. The CDR3 is made up of 17 amino acids. The CDR3 reads CASSLGGLLSGANVLTF. The CDR3 DNA reads as TGTGCCAGCAGCTTAGGCGGACTGCTCTCTGGGGCCAACGTCCTGACTTTC.

This chain uses TRBV7-9 with TRBJ1-1, with a tentative D call TRBD1 (5 bases). The germline gives CDR1 SEHNR, CDR2 FQNEAQ (reference sequence). CDR3 size: 13 residues. V lost 0 bases and J lost 5, with 7 bases in between. Here the CDR3 DNA reads TGTGCCAGCAGCTTAGCCAGGGTAACTGAAGCTTTCTTT. It codes for CASSLARVTEAFF.

The chain recombines TRBV2 with TRBJ1-2; no clear D gene. CDR3 length: 12 residues. With 4 bases removed from V and 4 bases from J, the gap between germline ends came to 7 bases. Germline CDR1 is SNHLY and CDR2 is FYNNEI. DNA for the CDR3: TGTGCCAGCAGTGGTCAGATCTATGGCTACACCTTC. Translating gives CASSGQIYGYTF.

The J gene is TRBJ2-2, the V gene TRBV9, with D possibly TRBD2 on 5 matching bases. The CDR3 is 16 residues long. The V end was cut by 4 bases, the J end by 2 bases, with 15 bases between. CDR1 SGDLS and CDR2 YYNGEE come from the germline V gene. CDR3 DNA sequence: TGTGCCAGCAGCCCCAGGACTGGCATAAACACCGGGGAGCTGTTTTTT. Amino acid sequence: CASSPRTGINTGELFF.

The rearrangement joins TRBV15 to TRBJ1-1; D is unclear. This CDR3 region has 15 residues. Germline CDR1 is LNHNV and CDR2 is YYDKDF (reference sequence). Trimming removed 0 bases at V and 4 bases at J, with 12 bases between. CDR3 nucleotides: TGTGCCACCAGCAGAGAACCGCGGATTGGCACTGAAGCTTTCTTT. Amino acids: CATSREPRIGTEAFF.

The chain recombines TRBV30 with TRBJ2-7, with D unclear. Per germline, CDR1 GTSNPN and CDR2 SVGIG (reference sequence). The length of the CDR3 is 13 residues. Trimming shortened V by 5 bases and J by 1 base, and 12 bases separated the two germline ends. Written as DNA, the CDR3 is TGTGCCTGGGCCCCCTCCCGTTCCTACGAGCAGTACTTC. Translated, it gives CAWAPSRSYEQYF.

The V call is TRBV18, the J call TRBJ2-4; 9 nucleotides agree with TRBD2. Trimming cost V 3 bases and J 5 bases; bases outside gene matches: 14. This CDR3 is built from 18 residues. Germline V gene sequence: CDR1 KGHSH, CDR2 LQKENI. CDR3 sequence (DNA): TGTGCCAGCTCACCGGCTAGCGGGACCCCGCGGGGGGAAAACATTCAGTACTTC. Protein: CASSPASGTPRGENIQYF.

The V and J genes are TRBV5-4 and TRBJ2-3; 7 bases are shared with TRBD2. V trimming: 7 bases; J trimming: 4 bases; junction bases outside the gene matches: 12. The CDR3 contains 15 residues. Per the germline V gene, CDR1 is SGHNT and CDR2 is YYREEE (reference sequence). The chain's CDR3 is CASQQISGVPDTQYF. CDR3 sequence (DNA): TGTGCCAGCCAACAAATAAGCGGGGTTCCAGATACGCAGTATTTT.

J is TRBJ1-4 and V is TRBV15; 11 positions agree with TRBD1. Germline-derived CDR1 and CDR2 are LNHNV and YYDKDF (reference sequence). The ends lost 3 bases at V and 7 bases at J; junction bases unmatched: 4. The CDR3 has 15 amino acids. DNA of the CDR3: TGTGCCACCAGCAGGGACAGGGGGCGGATTGAAAAACTGTTTTTT. Its translation: CATSRDRGRIEKLFF.

The rearrangement links TRBV6-1 to TRBJ1-5; TRBD1 matches 7 bases. The V gene's germline CDR1 is MNHNS and CDR2 SASEGT. V shed 8 bases, J shed 2 bases, and the junction held 9 bases outside the gene matches. CDR3 length equals 15 residues. CDR3 amino acids: CASDIYTGGNQPQHF. CDR3 bases: TGTGCCAGCGATATCTATACAGGGGGCAATCAGCCCCAGCATTTT.

The chain joins TRBV11-2 to TRBJ2-7, with D possibly TRBD2 on 6 matching bases. The CDR3 is 15 residues long. The V gene lost 3 bases and the J gene lost 4 bases, with 16 bases spanning the gap. The V gene's germline CDR1 is SGHAT and CDR2 FQNNGV. The CDR3 coding sequence is TGTGCCAGCAGCTTGGGGACGGGACTTTGGTACGAGCAGTACTTC. This encodes CASSLGTGLWYEQYF.

The genes are TRBV23-1 and TRBJ2-7; D uncertain. TRBV23-1 is given ORF status, its function remaining uncertain. V lost 4 bases to trimming and J lost 2 bases, with 21 bases between them. This CDR3 spans 17 amino acids. CDR3 protein: CASSLPDWLPIPYEQYF. The CDR3, as DNA: TGCGCCAGCAGTCTCCCAGACTGGCTACCAATTCCCTACGAGCAGTACTTC.